The 17 T cell receptor beta chains below all came from one sample that was sequenced in a study of type 1 regulatory T cells. TCRdb processed the reads anew with MiXCR; each CDR3 protein has one entry. Of 88,000 or so distinct CDR3 sequences listed, around a third are singletons. The sample taken for sequencing was CD4+ T cells, either the whole sample or a sorted fraction (not recorded which). These receptors were obtained from a human donor in good health.

This clonotype was observed a handful of times. This rearrangement joins TRBV25-1 to TRBJ2-3, with 10 bases lining up with TRBD2. Germline trimming cut 0 bases from V and 2 bases from J; bases unmatched to any gene: 2. Germline assignment: CDR1 MGHDK and CDR2 SYGVNS. The CDR3 spans 16 residues. CDR3 in amino acids: CASSEYTSGNTDTQYF. The CDR3 DNA sequence: TGTGCCAGCAGTGAATATACTAGCGGGAACACAGATACGCAGTATTTT.

V gene TRBV6-5 combines with J gene TRBJ1-5; TRBD1 matches 9 bases. Losses at the gene ends were 6 bases for V and 6 bases for J; bases not matched to a gene: 6. There are 14 residues in the CDR3. Germline V gene sequence: CDR1 MNHEY, CDR2 SVGAGI. The CDR3 loop reads CASSRTGVGQPQHF. The CDR3 nucleotides read TGTGCCAGCAGCCGGACAGGGGTCGGTCAGCCCCAGCATTTT.

This chain links TRBV5-1 with TRBJ2-5; possibly TRBD1 for D (6 bases). This CDR3 is 15 amino acids long. Germline V gene sequence: CDR1 SGHRS, CDR2 YFSETQ. V was clipped by 0 bases and J by 4 bases, with 13 bases between them. CDR3 nucleotides: TGCGCCAGCAGCTTGGTTCAGGGGACGCGAGAGACCCAGTACTTC. Its protein product is CASSLVQGTRETQYF.

The chain joins TRBV12-3 or TRBV12-4 to TRBJ2-7; the D gene is possibly TRBD2 (5 bases). V dropped 6 bases and J dropped 0 bases, with 15 bases sitting between them. CDR3 length: 15 residues. The CDR3 DNA sequence: TGTGCCAGCAGATATGGAGGCGGAAGCTCCTACGAGCAGTACTTC. Translation: CASRYGGGSSYEQYF.

This chain links TRBV7-6 with TRBJ1-1; 8 nucleotides agree with TRBD1. Trimming cost V 3 bases and J 0 bases; bases outside gene matches: 0. The CDR3 is 14 amino acids. CDR1 is SGHVS, CDR2 FNYEAQ, per germline. CDR3 nucleotides: TGTGCCAGCAGCTTGACAGGGGTGAACACTGAAGCTTTCTTT. Translation: CASSLTGVNTEAFF. Using reference TRBV7-6 and TRBJ1-1 for the parts outside the CDR3, the full variable domain is GAGVSQSPRYKVTKRGQDVALRCDPISGHVSLYWYRQALGQGPEFLTYFNYEAQQDKSGLPNDRFSAERPEGSISTLTIQRTEQRDSAMYRCASSLTGVNTEAFFGQGTRLTVV.

The rearrangement uses TRBV6-5 and TRBJ2-2; 8 bases align to TRBD1. The CDR3 loop spans 15 amino acids. Per the germline V gene, CDR1 is MNHEY and CDR2 is SVGAGI. J was trimmed by 6 bases and V by 5 bases; bases with no gene match: 8. The CDR3 loop is CASSTGTGESGELFF. The CDR3 region has the DNA TGTGCCAGCAGTACCGGGACAGGAGAGTCCGGGGAGCTGTTTTTT.

The V and J genes are TRBV4-2 and TRBJ2-3; 8 bases match TRBD2. The CDR3 spans 18 residues. Germline loops: CDR1 LGHNA, CDR2 YNFKEQ. J was trimmed by 6 bases and V by 0 bases; bases with no gene match: 14. CDR3 protein: CASSQDPPGLGGADTQYF. Here the CDR3 DNA reads TGTGCCAGCAGCCAAGACCCTCCGGGACTAGGTGGAGCGGATACGCAGTATTTT.

The gene calls are TRBV2 and TRBJ2-2; no clear D gene. The V end was cut by 8 bases, the J end by 4 bases, with 11 bases between. This CDR3 region has 13 residues. Germline V gene sequence: CDR1 SNHLY, CDR2 FYNNEI. DNA for the CDR3: TGTGCCAGCCTCAGACCGTCCACCGGGGAGCTGTTTTTT. Translation gives CASLRPSTGELFF.

This chain connects TRBV18 to TRBJ2-7; no reliable D call. Looked up from germline, CDR1 is KGHSH and CDR2 is LQKENI. The CDR3 totals 11 residues. V gave up 2 bases and J gave up 2 bases, with 1 base separating them. Written as DNA, the CDR3 is TGTGCCAGCTCACCAGCCTACGAGCAGTACTTC. It encodes CASSPAYEQYF.

The rearrangement uses TRBV5-1 and TRBJ2-4, with D maybe TRBD1 (6 bases). The CDR3 loop spans 11 amino acids. Trimming took off 7 bases at V and 6 bases at J, with 8 bases between the two ends. Germline CDR1 is SGHRS and CDR2 is YFSETQ. The CDR3, as DNA: TGCGCCAGCCGGGACACAAACATTCAGTACTTC. This gives the protein CASRDTNIQYF.

Here the CDR3 reads CASSPIGTQRQETQYF. The CDR3 nucleotides are TGCGCCAGCAGCCCGATCGGTACTCAGCGCCAAGAGACCCAGTACTTC. V is TRBV4-1 and J is TRBJ2-5; the D is unclear. The length of the CDR3 is 16 residues. Germline V gene sequence: CDR1 MGHRA, CDR2 YSYEKL. V was cut by 4 bases and J by 1 base, with 16 bases left in between.

The gene calls are TRBV6-1 and TRBJ2-1; maybe TRBD2 (6 bases). V was cut by 3 bases and J by 11 bases, with 11 bases left in between. Per germline, CDR1 MNHNS and CDR2 SASEGT. The CDR3 totals 12 residues. Here the CDR3 DNA reads TGTGCCAGCAGTGACCACCTAGCGCAGCAGTTCTTC. Its translation is CASSDHLAQQFF.

The chain is built from TRBV5-1 and TRBJ2-7; D remains unclear. The CDR3 length is 13 residues. Germline values: CDR1 SGHRS, CDR2 YFSETQ. Trimming shortened V by 1 base and J by 5 bases, and 10 bases separated the two germline ends. CDR3: CASSLTRAHEQYF. CDR3 coding DNA: TGCGCCAGCAGCTTGACTCGAGCCCACGAGCAGTACTTC.

The genes are TRBV6-1 and TRBJ1-5, with D uncertain. The CDR3 sequence is 13 residues long. V shed 9 bases and J shed 2 bases, with 11 bases lying between them. Germline V gives CDR1 MNHNS, CDR2 SASEGT. The CDR3 DNA is TGTGCCAGTACAGATTCGGGCAATCAGCCCCAGCATTTT. It encodes CASTDSGNQPQHF.

This chain links TRBV7-2 with TRBJ2-7; no reliable D call. With 4 bases removed from V and 2 bases from J, the gap between germline ends came to 6 bases. Germline loops: CDR1 SGHTA, CDR2 FQGNSA. This CDR3 comprises 12 residues. CDR3 in amino acids: CASSSIPYEQYF. The DNA for the CDR3 is TGTGCCAGCAGCTCCATACCCTACGAGCAGTACTTC.

V is TRBV7-2 and J is TRBJ2-3, with D unclear. Trimming stripped 4 bases from V and 0 bases from J, with 11 bases between. Germline CDR1 and CDR2: SGHTA and FQGNSA. CDR3 size: 15 residues. CDR3 in amino acids: CASSSPFPSTDTQYF. The CDR3 DNA is TGTGCCAGCAGCTCGCCATTCCCTAGCACAGATACGCAGTATTTT.

Many counts were recorded for this clonotype. The CDR3 coding sequence is TGCAGTGCTAGTGGACTAGCGGGAGGGTGGAATACGCAGTATTTT. It yields the protein CSASGLAGGWNTQYF. The rearrangement links TRBV20-1 to TRBJ2-3; 15 bases match TRBD2. The J segment lost 7 bases and the V segment lost 3 bases, leaving 5 bases of the junction unmatched. CDR1 DFQATT and CDR2 SNEGSKA come from the germline V gene (reference sequence). There are 15 residues in the CDR3.